The 20 T cell receptor beta chains below come from one sample, sequenced in a study of blood T cell repertoires in COVID-19. Sequencing used immunoSEQ multiplex PCR; TCRdb keeps in-frame clones, though not all of them. This sample has some 150,000 clones, with 80% to 85% found just once. The sequencing sample was made of PBMCs or T cells enriched from blood (not recorded which). Every receptor here comes from a woman aged 45-65 years who had been exposed to COVID-19.

The rearrangement joins TRBV6-5 to TRBJ1-1, with TRBD1 matching 10 bases. The CDR3 covers 16 residues. Per the germline V gene, CDR1 is MNHEY and CDR2 is SVGAGI. V lost 0 bases and J lost 7; bases outside the gene matches: 8. DNA of the CDR3: TGTGCCAGCAGTTACTCTTTGGGACAGGGGTTGGGTGAAGCTTTCTTT. It translates to CASSYSLGQGLGEAFF.

The V call is TRBV5-1, the J call TRBJ1-4; TRBD1 aligns across 9 bases. The CDR3 extends over 15 amino acids. Germline CDR1 SGHRS, CDR2 YFSETQ. J lost 8 bases, V lost 4 bases, and 9 bases had no gene match. Here the CDR3 reads CASSLLQGAQEKLFF. CDR3 in DNA: TGCGCCAGCAGCCTCCTACAGGGGGCCCAAGAAAAACTGTTTTTT.

The chain employs TRBV6-2 or TRBV6-3 and TRBJ2-7, with 10 positions matching TRBD2. Germline CDR1 reads MNHEY; CDR2 reads SVGEGT. V was clipped by 4 bases and J by 1 base; unmatched bases: 4. This CDR3 spans 15 amino acids. The CDR3 sequence is CASSSLAGGSYEQYF. As DNA, the CDR3 is TGTGCCAGCAGTTCCTTAGCGGGGGGTTCCTACGAGCAGTACTTC.

The genes are TRBV19 and TRBJ2-3; 8 bases map to TRBD2. The CDR3 is 17 amino acids. Trimming at V came to 4 bases and at J to 2 bases, leaving 11 bases not matched to a gene. Germline-derived CDR1 and CDR2 are LNHDA and SQIVND (reference sequence). The CDR3 DNA is TGTGCCAGTAGTAACCCCTCGGGACTAGGTCTCACAGATACGCAGTATTTT. As protein: CASSNPSGLGLTDTQYF. Full variable domain (outside the CDR3, taken from reference TRBV19 and TRBJ2-3): DGGITQSPKYLFRKEGQNVTLSCEQNLNHDAMYWYRQDPGQGLRLIYYSQIVNDFQKGDIAEGYSVSREKKESFPLTVTSAQKNPTAFYLCASSNPSGLGLTDTQYFGPGTRLTVL.

The CDR3 protein is CASSYGVGGSYEQYF. DNA of the CDR3: TGTGCCAGCAGTTACGGGGTGGGAGGATCCTACGAGCAGTACTTC. The chain is built from TRBV6-5 and TRBJ2-7; possibly TRBD2 for D (6 bases). This CDR3 contains 15 residues. Per germline, CDR1 MNHEY and CDR2 SVGAGI. Trimming cost V 2 bases and J 1 base, with 12 bases left between them.

This sequence joins TRBV10-3 and TRBJ2-7; perhaps TRBD2 as D (6 bases). The CDR3 extends over 16 amino acids. Deletions cut 2 bases from V and 1 base from J, with 15 bases between. Germline V lookup: CDR1 ENHRY, CDR2 SYGVKD. CDR3 sequence (DNA): TGTGCCATCAGTGAGCTGGGTCAGGACTATTCCTACGAGCAGTACTTC. This translates into CAISELGQDYSYEQYF.

This chain connects TRBV25-1 to TRBJ2-2, with D uncertain. V lost 2 bases to trimming and J lost 7 bases, with 11 bases between them. The germline CDR1 and CDR2 sequences are MGHDK and SYGVNS. The CDR3 consists of 14 residues. DNA of the CDR3: TGTGCCAGCAGTGAAAATAGCTTGGGCGGGGAGCTGTTTTTT. Its translation: CASSENSLGGELFF.

The chain has TRBV5-6 and TRBJ1-3; no clear D gene. V was clipped by 4 bases and J by 2 bases, with 10 bases between them. Germline V gene sequence: CDR1 SGHDT, CDR2 YYEEEE. This CDR3 has 14 residues. CDR3 in DNA: TGTGCCAGCAGCCATCGCTACCCTGGAAACACCATATATTTT. Protein: CASSHRYPGNTIYF. Looking up the rest from reference TRBV5-6 and TRBJ1-3 gives the full variable domain: DAGVTQSPTHLIKTRGQQVTLRCSPKSGHDTVSWYQQALGQGPQFIFQYYEEEERQRGNFPDRFSGHQFPNYSSELNVNALLLGDSALYLCASSHRYPGNTIYFGEGSWLTVV.

The count of this clone is one. Here the CDR3 DNA reads TGTGCCAGCAGACTCGGAGCCCCAAATTCACCCCTCCACTTT. Translated, it gives CASRLGAPNSPLHF. The chain has TRBV27 and TRBJ1-6, with D unresolved. With 6 bases removed from V and 7 bases from J, the gap between germline ends came to 13 bases. The CDR3 runs 14 residues. CDR1 is MNHEY and CDR2 is SMNVEV in the germline V gene (reference sequence).

The table lists this clone with a count of one. The rearrangement links TRBV7-8 to TRBJ1-5; tentative D call: TRBD1 (6 bases). This CDR3 contains 14 residues. Trimming stripped 5 bases from V and 4 bases from J, with 12 bases between. Germline CDR1 and CDR2: SGHVS and FQNEAQ. The chain's CDR3 is CASSLDRINQPQHF. In DNA form, the CDR3 reads TGTGCCAGCAGCCTCGACAGGATAAATCAGCCCCAGCATTTT.

J is TRBJ2-7 and V is TRBV7-2; a possible D gene is TRBD2 (6 bases). The CDR3 has 16 amino acids. Germline V gene data show CDR1 as SGHTA and CDR2 as FQGNSA. Trimming removed 1 base at V and 1 base at J, with 14 bases between. This chain's CDR3 is CASSLERGIGSYEQYF. CDR3 in DNA: TGTGCCAGCAGCTTAGAACGGGGGATAGGGTCCTACGAGCAGTACTTC.

The CDR3 coding sequence is TGTGCCAGCAGCTTACCTGGGGGGAGGGTTACAGATACGCAGTATTTT. It translates to CASSLPGGRVTDTQYF. The gene calls are TRBV5-4 and TRBJ2-3; 7 nucleotides align to TRBD2. V lost 2 bases to trimming and J lost 3 bases; unmatched junction nucleotides: 9. There are 16 residues in the CDR3. Germline CDR1 is SGHNT and CDR2 is YYREEE (reference sequence). Full variable domain (missing parts from reference TRBV5-4 and TRBJ2-3): ETGVTQSPTHLIKTRGQQVTLRCSSQSGHNTVSWYQQALGQGPQFIFQYYREEENGRGNFPPRFSGLQFPNYSSELNVNALELDDSALYLCASSLPGGRVTDTQYFGPGTRLTVL.

The chain is built from TRBV7-2 and TRBJ1-6; 7 bases map to TRBD1. Germline CDR1 SGHTA, CDR2 FQGNSA. This CDR3 comprises 14 residues. Trimming took 5 bases from V and 7 from J; bases not matched to a gene: 5. CDR3 coding DNA: TGTGCCAGCAGCCGGGACAGTTCGAATTCACCCCTCCACTTT. Translating gives CASSRDSSNSPLHF.

The rearrangement links TRBV27 to TRBJ2-7, with a weak D call TRBD2 (6 bases). V was cut by 5 bases and J by 4 bases, with 15 bases left in between. CDR1 and CDR2 from the germline V gene are MNHEY and SMNVEV (reference sequence). The CDR3 is 14 residues long. The CDR3 nucleotides are TGTGCCAGCAGTCCCCGGAGGGCTGGGTACGAGCAGTACTTC. This sequence encodes CASSPRRAGYEQYF.

The chain links TRBV6-2 or TRBV6-3 to TRBJ2-7; no clear D. CDR3 length equals 14 residues. Germline V gene lookup returns CDR1 MNHEY and CDR2 SVGEGT. The V end was cut by 4 bases, the J end by 1 base, with 11 bases between. CDR3 in amino acids: CASSSNTLSYEQYF. The CDR3, as DNA: TGTGCCAGCAGTTCCAACACCCTTTCCTACGAGCAGTACTTC.

The chain combines TRBV5-1 with TRBJ2-5, with TRBD2 as a possible D gene (5 bases). Trimming removed 4 bases at V and 5 bases at J, with 18 bases between. CDR3 length: 15 amino acids. CDR1 is SGHRS and CDR2 is YFSETQ in the germline V gene. The CDR3 region has the DNA TGCGCCAGCAGCCCGAGGGTGGGTGAGAGGGAGACCCAGTACTTC. Amino acids: CASSPRVGERETQYF. Together with reference TRBV5-1 and TRBJ2-5, the CDR3 gives the full variable domain: KAGVTQTPRYLIKTRGQQVTLSCSPISGHRSVSWYQQTPGQGLQFLFEYFSETQRNKGNFPGRFSGRQFSNSRSEMNVSTLELGDSALYLCASSPRVGERETQYFGPGTRLLVL.

This clone appeared once. This sequence joins TRBV21-1 and TRBJ1-2. TRBV21-1 is noted as a pseudogene. This CDR3 contains 15 residues. The DNA for the CDR3 is TGTGCCAGCTGTTGGACCACCTGGACTGTCTATGGCTACACCTTC. Protein sequence: CASCWTTWTVYGYTF.

In its sample, this clone was seen a few times. The chain joins TRBV18 to TRBJ1-3, with D tentatively TRBD1 (6 bases). Trimming shortened V by 3 bases and J by 4 bases, and 13 bases separated the two germline ends. There are 15 residues in the CDR3. Per the germline V gene, CDR1 is KGHSH and CDR2 is LQKENI. In nucleotides, the CDR3 is TGTGCCAGCTCACCGGACAGCAGCCGGGGAAACACCATATATTTT. It specifies CASSPDSSRGNTIYF.

The V call is TRBV11-2, the J call TRBJ2-1; a possible D gene is TRBD1 (5 bases). The V gene's germline CDR1 is SGHAT and CDR2 FQNNGV. The CDR3 has 14 amino acids. V was clipped by 3 bases and J by 6 bases, with 12 bases between them. CDR3 nucleotides: TGTGCCAGCAGCTTTTCCGGTAGGGGCAATGAGCAGTTCTTC. Protein sequence: CASSFSGRGNEQFF. Variable domain in full (rest from reference TRBV11-2 and TRBJ2-1): EAGVAQSPRYKIIEKRQSVAFWCNPISGHATLYWYQQILGQGPKLLIQFQNNGVVDDSQLPKDRFSAERLKGVDSTLKIQPAKLEDSAVYLCASSFSGRGNEQFFGPGTRLTVL.

V and J are TRBV28 and TRBJ2-5; maybe TRBD2 (6 bases). The CDR3 length is 16 residues. With 5 bases removed from V and 5 bases from J, the gap between germline ends came to 21 bases. Germline V gene lookup returns CDR1 MDHEN and CDR2 SYDVKM. DNA of the CDR3: TGTGCCAGCAGTCCTCCGGGCATCGCGGGACGGGAGACCCAGTACTTC. Translated: CASSPPGIAGRETQYF. Complete variable domain (other parts from reference TRBV28 and TRBJ2-5): DVKVTQSSRYLVKRTGEKVFLECVQDMDHENMFWYRQDPGLGLRLIYFSYDVKMKEKGDIPEGYSVSREKKERFSLILESASTNQTSMYLCASSPPGIAGRETQYFGPGTRLLVL.